This TCR beta chain was sequenced during a study of blood T cells in healthy people across ages. The V and J ends lost 2 bases and 1 base, in that order; junction bases with no gene match: 13. Germline V gene sequence: CDR1 SGDLS, CDR2 YYNGEE. This CDR3 is 18 amino acids long. Study conclusions and caveats: The unsorted PBMCs prevented any conclusive comparison of naive versus antigen-experienced cells.

A second PCR of roughly 7 to 11 cycles used a sample-barcoded 5' primer and a J-beta primer mix. The template-switch adaptor was a 5' adaptor with 12 random nucleotides. It tagged each cDNA molecule. MiXCR, run by TCRdb on the 5' RACE reads, gives a single entry per CDR3 protein. This sample carries 710,000 or so distinct CDR3 sequences, roughly 32% of them seen once, and the ten largest clones take 15%. Comments on this clonotype: Its antigen remains unidentified.

The sequencing sample was made of blood. This TCR came from a woman of 80 years or more in good health. The chain links TRBV9 to TRBJ1-1, with 8 positions matching TRBD1. The CDR3 DNA reads TGTGCCAGCAGCGTCGGGGACAGGATAGGGAGGGGGAACACTGAAGCTTTCTTT. Translation: CASSVGDRIGRGNTEAFF.